This T cell receptor (beta chain) was retrieved from a study of T cell changes during pregnancy in multiple sclerosis. TCRdb's copy holds only in-frame clones and misses some; the assay was immunoSEQ multiplex PCR. The sample carries around 80,000 clones, about 93% recorded once. This receptor was obtained from a female donor in good health, enrolled as a control in a pregnancy study. The specimen comprised peripheral blood, sampled in the second trimester of pregnancy.

CDR3 coding DNA: TGCGCCAGCGCAGGGGATCCGAACACTGAAGCTTTCTTT. This gives the protein CASAGDPNTEAFF. The chain couples TRBV5-1 to TRBJ1-1, with D maybe TRBD1 (6 bases). V gave up 7 bases and J gave up 1 base, with 11 bases separating them. CDR3 size: 13 residues. CDR1 is SGHRS, CDR2 YFSETQ, per germline. Looking up the rest from reference TRBV5-1 and TRBJ1-1 gives the full variable domain: KAGVTQTPRYLIKTRGQQVTLSCSPISGHRSVSWYQQTPGQGLQFLFEYFSETQRNKGNFPGRFSGRQFSNSRSEMNVSTLELGDSALYLCASAGDPNTEAFFGQGTRLTVV.